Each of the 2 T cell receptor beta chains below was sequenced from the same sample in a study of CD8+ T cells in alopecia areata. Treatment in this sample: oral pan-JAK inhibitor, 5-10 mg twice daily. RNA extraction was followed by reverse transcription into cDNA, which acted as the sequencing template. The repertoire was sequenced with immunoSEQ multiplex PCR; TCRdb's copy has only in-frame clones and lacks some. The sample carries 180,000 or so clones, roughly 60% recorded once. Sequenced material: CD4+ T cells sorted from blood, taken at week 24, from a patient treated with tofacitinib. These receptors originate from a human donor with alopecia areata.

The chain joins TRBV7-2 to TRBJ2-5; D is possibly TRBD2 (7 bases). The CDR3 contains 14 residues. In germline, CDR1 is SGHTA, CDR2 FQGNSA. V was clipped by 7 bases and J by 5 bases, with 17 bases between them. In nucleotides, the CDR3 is TGTGCCAGCACCCCGCGGGGGCACTCCGAGACCCAGTACTTC. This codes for CASTPRGHSETQYF.

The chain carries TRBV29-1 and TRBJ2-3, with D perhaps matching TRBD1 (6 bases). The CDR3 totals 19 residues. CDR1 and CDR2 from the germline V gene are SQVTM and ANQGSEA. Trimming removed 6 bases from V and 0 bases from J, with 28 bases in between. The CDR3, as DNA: TGCAGCGTGCAAGTTAGACAGGTGCGAACTACCCGTAGCACAGATACGCAGTATTTT. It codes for CSVQVRQVRTTRSTDTQYF.